This T cell receptor beta chain is from a study of cytomegalovirus exposure and HLA in healthy donors. Study in general: Unique TCRs from HLA-typed donors, 80 million to 100 million of them, were held in an early data release.

This CDR3 is 16 amino acids long. The V end lost 0 bases, the J end lost 7 bases, and 16 bases lay between the germline ends. Per the germline V gene, CDR1 is MNHEY and CDR2 is SVGAGI. Regarding this clone: Its antigen remains unidentified.

Overall study findings and caveats: V- and J-gene trimming of TCR beta was linked (in a later analysis) to a missense DCLRE1C variant.

Vbeta (60) and Jbeta (13) primers were used in the PCR. The repertoire was sequenced with immunoSEQ multiplex PCR; TCRdb's copy has only in-frame clones and lacks some. The profile covers roughly 150,000 clones, with 73% appearing a single time and approximately 1.6% taken by the ten largest. The genes are TRBV6-5 and TRBJ2-4, with D maybe TRBD2 (7 bases). The receptor's source is a woman aged 18-29 years in good health and CMV-seronegative. Sample: PBMCs. The DNA for the CDR3 is TGTGCCAGCAGTTACTCGGGGGGGCCGATTTCTAACATTCAGTACTTC. Residues: CASSYSGGPISNIQYF.